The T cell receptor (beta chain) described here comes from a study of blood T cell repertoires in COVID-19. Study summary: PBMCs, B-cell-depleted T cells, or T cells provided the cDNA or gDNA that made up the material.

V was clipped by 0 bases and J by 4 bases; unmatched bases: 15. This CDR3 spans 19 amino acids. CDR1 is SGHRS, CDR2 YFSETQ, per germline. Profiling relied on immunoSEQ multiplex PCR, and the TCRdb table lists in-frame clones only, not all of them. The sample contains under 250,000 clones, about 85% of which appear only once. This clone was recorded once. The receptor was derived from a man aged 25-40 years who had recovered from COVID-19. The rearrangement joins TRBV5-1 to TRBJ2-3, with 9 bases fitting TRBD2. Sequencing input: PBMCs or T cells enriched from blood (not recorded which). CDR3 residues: CASSLGSGRRTLGPDTQYF. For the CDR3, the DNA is TGCGCCAGCAGCTTGGGTAGCGGGAGAAGGACCTTAGGCCCAGATACGCAGTATTTT.